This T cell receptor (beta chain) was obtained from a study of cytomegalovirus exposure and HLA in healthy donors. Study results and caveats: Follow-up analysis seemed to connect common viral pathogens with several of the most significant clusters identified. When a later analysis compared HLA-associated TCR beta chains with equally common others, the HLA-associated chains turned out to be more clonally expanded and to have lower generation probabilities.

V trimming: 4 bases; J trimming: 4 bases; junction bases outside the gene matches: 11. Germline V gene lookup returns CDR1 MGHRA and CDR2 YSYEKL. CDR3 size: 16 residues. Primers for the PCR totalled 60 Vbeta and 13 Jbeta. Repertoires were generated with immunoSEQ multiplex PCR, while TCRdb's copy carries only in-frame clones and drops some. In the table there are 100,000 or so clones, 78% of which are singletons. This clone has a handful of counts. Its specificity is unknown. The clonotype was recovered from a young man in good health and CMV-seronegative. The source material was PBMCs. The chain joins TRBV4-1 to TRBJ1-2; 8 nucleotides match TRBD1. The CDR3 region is CASSPTGTGELYGYTF. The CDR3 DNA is TGCGCCAGCAGCCCGACCGGGACAGGAGAACTCTATGGCTACACCTTC.